This T cell receptor (beta chain) was documented in a study of blood T cells in healthy people across ages. PCR was performed a second time for roughly 7 to 12 cycles using a sample-barcoded 5' primer and a J-beta primer mix. One entry per CDR3 protein, called by TCRdb with MiXCR from the 5' RACE reads. The sample lists 850,000 to 1,100,000 distinct CDR3 sequences; less than 45% were seen once. CDR1 is SNHLY and CDR2 is FYNNEI in the germline V gene. The ends lost 8 bases at V and 1 base at J; junction bases unmatched: 1. The CDR3 runs to 13 residues. Sequencing used blood. The clonotype was recovered from a young man in good health. The chain has TRBV2 and TRBJ2-3, with 9 bases fitting TRBD2. The CDR3 loop is CASPSGGTDTQYF. The CDR3 coding sequence is TGTGCCAGCCCTAGCGGGGGCACAGATACGCAGTATTTT.